This T cell receptor beta chain was observed in a study of blood T cell repertoires in COVID-19. Clones were read by immunoSEQ multiplex PCR, and TCRdb kept only the in-frame ones, dropping some. This table has tens of thousands of clones, 90% appearing once. The germline V gene has CDR1 LGHDT and CDR2 YNNKEL (reference sequence). Trimming removed 3 bases at V and 7 bases at J, with 13 bases between. The CDR3 spans 14 residues. The material sequenced was peripheral blood. The clonotype was recovered from a man aged 50 to 59 with active COVID-19. The chain has TRBV3-1 (or the pseudogene TRBV3-2) and TRBJ2-1; the D gene is possibly TRBD1 (6 bases). The chain's CDR3 is CASSHRGVVNEQFF. The CDR3 DNA reads TGTGCCAGCAGCCACAGGGGTGTTGTAAATGAGCAGTTCTTC.